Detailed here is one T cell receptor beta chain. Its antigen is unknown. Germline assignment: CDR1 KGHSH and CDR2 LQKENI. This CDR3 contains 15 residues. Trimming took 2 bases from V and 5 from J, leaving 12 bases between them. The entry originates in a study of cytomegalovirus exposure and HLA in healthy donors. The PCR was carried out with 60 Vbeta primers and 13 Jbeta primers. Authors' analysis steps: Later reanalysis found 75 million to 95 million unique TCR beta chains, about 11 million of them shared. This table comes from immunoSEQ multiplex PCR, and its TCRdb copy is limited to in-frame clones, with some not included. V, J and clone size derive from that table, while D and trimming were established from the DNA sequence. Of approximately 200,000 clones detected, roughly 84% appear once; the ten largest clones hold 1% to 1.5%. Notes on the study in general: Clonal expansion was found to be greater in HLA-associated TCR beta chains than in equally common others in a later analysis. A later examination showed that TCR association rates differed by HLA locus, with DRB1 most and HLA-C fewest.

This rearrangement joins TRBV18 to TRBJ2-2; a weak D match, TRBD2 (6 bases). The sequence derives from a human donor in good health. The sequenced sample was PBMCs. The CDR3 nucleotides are TGTGCCAGCTCACCAGGACCTGGAGGGACCGGGGAGCTGTTTTTT. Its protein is CASSPGPGGTGELFF.